This T cell receptor beta chain was obtained from a study of Graves' ophthalmopathy and Graves' hyperthyroidism. Notes on the study in general: In blood appeared most of the expanded thyroid clonotypes whose frequency exceeded 0.001.

The V segment lost 2 bases and the J segment 6 bases; nucleotides outside the gene matches: 8. The CDR3 spans 14 residues. Germline lookup yields CDR1 DFQATT and CDR2 SNEGSKA (reference sequence). Amplification from RNA transcripts yielded the TCR beta CDR3 regions. Second-round multiplex PCR came after first-round RT-PCR with HTBI primers. TCRdb re-called the multiplex PCR reads through MiXCR, storing one row per CDR3 protein. This sample yields about 1.1 million distinct CDR3 sequences, of which about 38% are seen a single time; around 10% belongs to the top ten. This clonotype was found a few times. Antigen specificity is unknown.

The chain uses TRBV20-1 and TRBJ2-7; 9 nucleotides align to TRBD2. Input material: peripheral blood or thyroid tissue (not recorded which). The receptor's source is an adult man with Graves' hyperthyroidism. The CDR3 sequence is CSARRGGGAIEQYF. CDR3 nucleotide sequence: TGCAGTGCTAGAAGGGGCGGGGGGGCAATCGAGCAGTACTTC.